These 14 T cell receptor beta chains originate from one sample sequenced in a study of CD8 T cells in Susac syndrome. Reverse transcription of roughly 0.5 to 1 ug RNA was performed with random hexamers. One entry per CDR3 protein, called by TCRdb with MiXCR from the immunoSEQ multiplex PCR reads. This sample yields about 180,000 distinct CDR3 sequences, of which approximately 94% are seen a single time; over 0.095% belongs to the top ten. Sequencing was done on a sample of CD4+ T cells from PBMCs. Receptors were obtained from a human donor with Susac syndrome.

This rearrangement joins TRBV11-2 to TRBJ2-7, with 10 bases that match TRBD2. V lost 5 bases and J lost 3; bases outside the gene matches: 4. The CDR3 covers 14 residues. Germline lookup yields CDR1 SGHAT and CDR2 FQNNGV. DNA of the CDR3: TGTGCCAGCAGCCAATGGACTAGCGGCTACGAGCAGTACTTC. This gives the protein CASSQWTSGYEQYF. The full variable domain, in which reference TRBV11-2 and TRBJ2-7 provide the parts outside the CDR3, is EAGVAQSPRYKIIEKRQSVAFWCNPISGHATLYWYQQILGQGPKLLIQFQNNGVVDDSQLPKDRFSAERLKGVDSTLKIQPAKLEDSAVYLCASSQWTSGYEQYFGPGTRLTVT.

This rearrangement joins TRBV3-1 to TRBJ1-2; possibly TRBD1 for D (5 bases). V was shortened by 1 base and J by 5 bases, with 20 bases between the two germline ends. Germline assignment: CDR1 LGHDT and CDR2 YNNKEL (reference sequence). This CDR3 has 17 residues. In nucleotides, the CDR3 is TGTGCCAGCAGCCAAGGGCTGGGGCGAGAAGGAGGATATGGCTACACCTTC. Its translation: CASSQGLGREGGYGYTF.

The chain uses TRBV9 and TRBJ1-1; no clear D gene. Per germline, CDR1 SGDLS and CDR2 YYNGEE. This CDR3 region has 14 residues. Trimming removed 0 bases at V and 1 base at J, with 7 bases between. The CDR3 loop reads CASSVEPENTEAFF. The CDR3 DNA reads as TGTGCCAGCAGCGTAGAACCCGAGAACACTGAAGCTTTCTTT.

This chain connects TRBV9 to TRBJ2-1, with D tentatively TRBD1 or TRBD2 (5 bases each). CDR3 length: 15 residues. V dropped 4 bases and J dropped 10 bases, with 21 bases sitting between them. Germline V gene lookup returns CDR1 SGDLS and CDR2 YYNGEE. This CDR3 reads CASSHPMPRRDEQFF. CDR3 nucleotides: TGTGCCAGCAGCCACCCCATGCCTCGACGGGACGAGCAGTTCTTC.

This clonotype has only a few counts. For the CDR3, the DNA is TGTGCCATCAGTGTGTTGACAGGGAGCTCTGGGGCCAACGTCCTGACTTTC. Translation gives CAISVLTGSSGANVLTF. This sequence joins TRBV10-3 and TRBJ2-6; 7 positions agree with TRBD1. V was clipped by 4 bases and J by 0 bases; unmatched bases: 6. The CDR3 length is 17 residues. Germline V gene data show CDR1 as ENHRY and CDR2 as SYGVKD.

The chain joins TRBV5-1 to TRBJ2-3, with 10 bases matching TRBD1. The germline V gene has CDR1 SGHRS and CDR2 YFSETQ. J gave up 4 bases and V 4 bases, and 9 bases lay outside the gene matches. The CDR3 consists of 16 residues. The CDR3 coding sequence is TGCGCCAGCAGCGGCCGGGACAGGGGTTTCCCAGATACGCAGTATTTT. Protein: CASSGRDRGFPDTQYF.

This clonotype has a handful of counts. The rearrangement uses TRBV6-1 and TRBJ1-6, with 7 bases matching TRBD1. CDR3 size: 16 residues. V was clipped by 5 bases and J by 7 bases; unmatched bases: 11. The germline V gene encodes CDR1 MNHNS and CDR2 SASEGT. The CDR3 bases are TGTGCCAGCAGTCCAGACAGGGTTCGCGGGAATTCACCCCTCCACTTT. Its protein is CASSPDRVRGNSPLHF.

V usage is TRBV19 and J usage is TRBJ1-2, with TRBD1 matching 7 bases. The CDR3 covers 12 residues. With 7 bases clipped from V and 6 bases from J, the junction kept 5 bases outside the gene matches. The germline CDR1 and CDR2 sequences are LNHDA and SQIVND (reference sequence). As DNA, the CDR3 is TGTGCCAGTACGGGACAGAATGATGGCTACACCTTC. Translating gives CASTGQNDGYTF.

This sequence joins TRBV5-1 and TRBJ2-1; 9 nucleotides line up with TRBD2. J was trimmed by 6 bases and V by 0 bases; bases with no gene match: 7. This CDR3 is built from 16 residues. Germline-derived CDR1 and CDR2 are SGHRS and YFSETQ. DNA for the CDR3: TGCGCCAGCAGCTTGGGGTCCAGCGGGGGGATCAATGAGCAGTTCTTC. The encoded protein is CASSLGSSGGINEQFF.

The rearrangement joins TRBV15 to TRBJ1-2; D remains unclear. Germline-derived CDR1 and CDR2 are LNHNV and YYDKDF (reference sequence). This CDR3 has 14 residues. The ends were cut back, 0 bases at V and 1 base at J, with 6 bases in the middle. The CDR3 sequence: CATSRDGRNYGYTF. The DNA for the CDR3 is TGTGCCACCAGCAGAGATGGGCGTAACTATGGCTACACCTTC.

The rearrangement joins TRBV7-8 to TRBJ1-4; 7 positions match TRBD1. J lost 0 bases, V lost 5 bases, and 3 bases had no gene match. In germline, CDR1 is SGHVS, CDR2 FQNEAQ. The CDR3 spans 15 residues. The CDR3 DNA reads TGTGCCAGCAGCGACACAGGGGCAACTAATGAAAAACTGTTTTTT. It codes for CASSDTGATNEKLFF.

This rearrangement joins TRBV7-2 to TRBJ2-7; D is ambiguous. Germline CDR1 SGHTA, CDR2 FQGNSA. V lost 1 base and J lost 6, with 7 bases in between. The CDR3 is made up of 12 amino acids. CDR3 sequence (DNA): TGTGCCAGCAGCTTAGTCGCGCCCGAGCAGTACTTC. Translated, it gives CASSLVAPEQYF.

The J gene is TRBJ1-1, the V gene TRBV29-1; maybe TRBD1 (6 bases). CDR1 and CDR2 from the germline V gene are SQVTM and ANQGSEA. The CDR3 loop spans 13 amino acids. The V end was cut by 7 bases, the J end by 3 bases, with 15 bases between. The CDR3 bases are TGCAGCGCAGCACAGGGATCGCACACTGAAGCTTTCTTT. As protein: CSAAQGSHTEAFF. The variable domain in full, with the rest retrieved from reference TRBV29-1 and TRBJ1-1, is SAVISQKPSRDICQRGTSLTIQCQVDSQVTMMFWYRQQPGQSLTLIATANQGSEATYESGFVIDKFPISRPNLTFSTLTVSNMSPEDSSIYLCSAAQGSHTEAFFGQGTRLTVV.

V is TRBV29-1 and J is TRBJ1-1; TRBD1 aligns across 9 bases. This CDR3 region has 12 residues. The V gene's germline CDR1 is SQVTM and CDR2 ANQGSEA. The J segment lost 3 bases and the V segment lost 5 bases, leaving 1 base of the junction unmatched. CDR3 loop: CSVTGGYTEAFF. For the CDR3, the DNA is TGCAGCGTTACAGGGGGCTACACTGAAGCTTTCTTT.